This T cell receptor (beta chain) was identified in a study of shared clonotypes between healthy human individuals. Study-level findings and limits: Memory subsets generally showed smaller estimated richness than naive subsets did.

Naive CD8 cells, CD45RO-negative and positively selected for CCR7, excluded terminally differentiated effector memory CD45RA+ cells. All donors qualified as healthy HIV-negative adults and had experienced no recent acute infections or vaccinations. For this clone: Its target is not known.

Losses at the gene ends were 5 bases for V and 4 bases for J; bases not matched to a gene: 8. Looked up from germline, CDR1 is SEHNR and CDR2 is FQNEAQ (reference sequence). The CDR3 has 15 amino acids. Repertoires were generated with immunoSEQ multiplex PCR, while TCRdb's copy carries only in-frame clones and drops some. The sample records around 1,900,000 clones, 85% to 95% being singletons. The chain carries TRBV7-9 and TRBJ2-1; 7 bases fit TRBD1. Sequenced input: naive CD8+ T cells from PBMCs. The sequence was obtained from a man aged 18-30 years in good health. Some clones in this sample may be carry-over from other donors' samples. Here the CDR3 reads CASSITWDSYNEQFF. For the CDR3, the DNA is TGTGCCAGCAGCATAACCTGGGACAGTTACAATGAGCAGTTCTTC.